This T cell receptor beta chain was obtained from a study of blood T cell repertoires in COVID-19. Study summary: Samples taken during acute and convalescent COVID-19 were collected in the United States, Italy and Spain. In each case, the material was cDNA or gDNA derived from T cells, B-cell-depleted T cells, or PBMCs.

Repertoires were generated with immunoSEQ multiplex PCR, while TCRdb's copy carries only in-frame clones and drops some. In the table there are about 88,000 clones, 90% of which are singletons. Germline-derived CDR1 and CDR2 are SEHNR and FQNEAQ (reference sequence). V lost 5 bases, J lost 0 bases, and 19 bases lay in between. CDR3 length equals 17 residues. Sequencing input: peripheral blood. This TCR was sampled from a man aged 55 to 70 with acute or convalescent COVID-19. This chain links TRBV7-9 with TRBJ1-1; D ambiguous. The CDR3 region is CASSPSPGQLMNTEAFF. The CDR3 coding sequence is TGTGCCAGCAGCCCTAGCCCCGGTCAGTTGATGAACACTGAAGCTTTCTTT.